The 29 T cell receptor beta chains reported below all come from one sample, sequenced in a study of cytomegalovirus exposure and HLA in healthy donors (TCRdb year 2017). Library preparation was by the immunoSEQ multiplex PCR assay. For the multiplex PCR, a mixture combining 60 forward primers for TCR Vbeta segments and 13 reverse primers for TCR Jbeta segments was used. Entries here come from immuneACCESS through TCRdb and include only in-frame sequences with V and J called. Some clones fail to appear in such tables; in the studies checked, an unresolved V gene covers under half of the shortfall, and the cause of the remainder is unknown. The table for this sample lists around 100,000 clones; about four fifths of them were counted only once. The top ten constitute 22% of the sample. The specimen sequenced was PBMCs. Receptors originate from a man aged 25-45 years in good health and CMV-seropositive.

The chain recombines TRBV5-4 with TRBJ2-7, with TRBD2 matching over 16 bases. Unmatched junction bases numbered 5, after V lost 0 bases and J lost 5 bases. The germline V gene encodes CDR1 SGHNT and CDR2 YYREEE (reference sequence). The CDR3 has 17 residues. The CDR3 bases are TGTGCCAGCAGCTTGGGGGGACTAGCGGGAGGGAGGGACGAGCAGTACGTC. Translated: CASSLGGLAGGRDEQYV.

The chain employs TRBV10-1 and TRBJ2-7, with D perhaps TRBD2 (5 bases). CDR3 length equals 14 residues. Deletions cut 6 bases from V and 0 bases from J, with 12 bases between. Germline lookup yields CDR1 WNHNN and CDR2 SYGVQD (reference sequence). The CDR3 sequence: CASRLLASSYEQYV. The CDR3 DNA is TGCGCCAGCAGGTTGTTAGCGAGCTCCTACGAGCAGTACGTC.

This rearrangement joins TRBV9 to TRBJ1-2; D perhaps matches TRBD1 (6 bases). The CDR3 runs 12 residues. CDR1 is SGDLS and CDR2 is YYNGEE in the germline V gene. V lost 7 bases and J lost 5, with 12 bases in between. The CDR3 coding sequence is TGTGCCAGCGGAACAGGGCTGTATGGCTACACCTTC. Protein sequence: CASGTGLYGYTF.

This clone has just a few counts. This chain joins TRBV6-5 and TRBJ2-7; possible D gene TRBD1, 8 bases. V was cut by 7 bases and J by 0 bases, with 16 bases left in between. The CDR3 loop spans 15 amino acids. Germline V gene lookup returns CDR1 MNHEY and CDR2 SVGAGI. In DNA form, the CDR3 reads TGTGCCAGCACTCACAGGGGGGGGTTCTCCTACGAGCAGTACGTC. Protein sequence: CASTHRGGFSYEQYV.

This clone has more than one count but fewer than ten. This chain connects TRBV28 to TRBJ2-7, with D perhaps TRBD1 (6 bases). The germline CDR1 and CDR2 sequences are MDHEN and SYDVKM. The CDR3 loop spans 15 amino acids. V was pared by 3 bases and J by 2 bases, with 14 bases between. CDR3 in amino acids: CASSFPSDSAYEQYF. CDR3 in DNA: TGTGCCAGCAGTTTCCCCTCGGACAGCGCCTACGAGCAGTACTTC.

The chain joins TRBV14 to TRBJ1-2; D unclear. V lost 3 bases and J 1 base, leaving 6 bases between the germline ends. From germline, CDR1 is SGHDN and CDR2 FVKESK. This CDR3 comprises 13 residues. In DNA form, the CDR3 reads TGTGCCAGCAGCCAGGTAGTTAACTATGGCTACACCTTC. It encodes CASSQVVNYGYTF.

The V call is TRBV21-1, the J call TRBJ2-2; the D segment call TRBD1 is taken from the table without a DNA check. TRBV21-1 is shown as a pseudogene. The CDR3 covers 15 residues. The CDR3 region has the DNA TGTGCCCTCGGACGGACAGGGGAGTACACCGGGGAGCTGTTTTTT. Translation: CALGRTGEYTGELFF.

This rearrangement joins TRBV18 to TRBJ1-1; a weak D match, TRBD1 (5 bases). The CDR3 sequence is 14 residues long. Looked up from germline, CDR1 is KGHSH and CDR2 is LQKENI. With 1 base removed from V and 2 bases from J, the gap between germline ends came to 8 bases. The chain's CDR3 is CASSPRGGNTEAFF. CDR3 DNA: TGTGCCAGCTCACCACGGGGGGGAAACACTGAAGCTTTCTTT.

The chain joins TRBV19 to TRBJ1-2; no clear D. In germline, CDR1 is LNHDA, CDR2 SQIVND (reference sequence). Trimming removed 3 bases from V and 5 bases from J, with 16 bases in between. The CDR3 covers 15 residues. This chain's CDR3 is CASSIEGSGSYGYTF. Here the CDR3 DNA reads TGTGCCAGTAGTATTGAAGGGTCGGGGTCATATGGCTACACCTTC.

This chain joins TRBV27 and TRBJ2-1, with a tentative D call TRBD1 (6 bases). V lost 6 bases and J 4 bases, leaving 19 bases between the germline ends. The CDR3 is made up of 16 amino acids. CDR1 is MNHEY, CDR2 SMNVEV, per germline (reference sequence). The CDR3 loop reads CASRDPRGNRYNEQFF. The CDR3 nucleotides are TGTGCCAGCAGGGACCCCAGGGGTAATCGGTACAATGAGCAGTTCTTC.

The chain has TRBV2 and TRBJ2-3; TRBD2 might be the D (6 bases). Germline CDR1 and CDR2: SNHLY and FYNNEI. The CDR3 is made up of 14 amino acids. Deletions cut 1 base from V and 8 bases from J, with 13 bases between. In DNA form, the CDR3 reads TGTGCCAGCAGTGAAGTTGCGGGGTTGGGTACGCAGTATTTT. Protein product: CASSEVAGLGTQYF.

V is TRBV7-9 and J is TRBJ2-3, with TRBD1 matching over 7 bases. Germline loops: CDR1 SEHNR, CDR2 FQNEAQ (reference sequence). V lost 4 bases, J lost 6 bases, and 10 bases stayed unmatched. This CDR3 has 15 residues. The CDR3: CASSSQQGMMDTQYF. In DNA form, the CDR3 reads TGTGCCAGCAGCTCGCAACAGGGGATGATGGATACGCAGTATTTT. The variable domain in full, with the rest retrieved from reference TRBV7-9 and TRBJ2-3, is DTGVSQNPRHKITKRGQNVTFRCDPISEHNRLYWYRQTLGQGPEFLTYFQNEAQLEKSRLLSDRFSAERPKGSFSTLEIQRTEQGDSAMYLCASSSQQGMMDTQYFGPGTRLTVL.

This chain connects TRBV2 to TRBJ2-7; 9 bases fit TRBD2. The V gene end was trimmed by 1 base and the J gene end by 2 bases; junction bases not matched to a gene: 6. This CDR3 is 16 amino acids long. In germline, CDR1 is SNHLY, CDR2 FYNNEI. The CDR3, as DNA: TGTGCCAGCAGTGAAGGGGTAGCGGGGGTGCCCTACGAGCAGTACTTC. Protein: CASSEGVAGVPYEQYF.

The rearrangement uses TRBV10-3 and TRBJ1-1, with D possibly being TRBD1 (6 bases). V was shortened by 5 bases and J by 2 bases, with 9 bases between the two germline ends. This CDR3 has 13 amino acids. Per the germline V gene, CDR1 is ENHRY and CDR2 is SYGVKD. CDR3 amino acids: CAISQGINTEAFF. The CDR3 DNA is TGTGCCATCAGTCAGGGGATTAACACTGAAGCTTTCTTT.

The chain joins TRBV5-1 to TRBJ1-2, with a possible D match to TRBD1 (5 bases). V lost 1 base and J lost 6, with 16 bases in between. The CDR3 is 15 amino acids. Germline loops: CDR1 SGHRS, CDR2 YFSETQ. DNA for the CDR3: TGCGCCAGCAGCTTGACAGGACATAATGGGGATGGCTACACCTTC. It codes for CASSLTGHNGDGYTF.

The chain links TRBV5-1 to TRBJ2-1; 12 bases are shared with TRBD1. The CDR3 is 16 residues long. The trim removed 0 bases at V and 6 bases at J, leaving 4 bases unmatched. In germline, CDR1 is SGHRS, CDR2 YFSETQ. The CDR3 bases are TGCGCCAGCAGCTTGGCTGGGACAGGGGGCTTCAATGAGCAGTTCTTC. Encoded protein: CASSLAGTGGFNEQFF.

This clone appeared once. V usage is TRBV12-5 and J usage is TRBJ2-2; 8 nucleotides match TRBD2. Germline CDR1 LGHNT, CDR2 FRNRAP. This CDR3 is built from 16 residues. V trimming: 4 bases; J trimming: 3 bases; junction bases outside the gene matches: 7. Here the CDR3 DNA reads TGTGCTAGTGGTTCCCACCCAGCGGGGGACACCGGGGAGCTGTTTTTT. Protein product: CASGSHPAGDTGELFF.

The chain employs TRBV6-5 and TRBJ2-3; 9 bases fit TRBD1. The germline V gene has CDR1 MNHEY and CDR2 SVGAGI. The CDR3 totals 15 residues. Trimming took 6 bases from V and 6 from J; bases not matched to a gene: 10. The CDR3 coding sequence is TGTGCCAGCAGACTCACCGGGACAGGGAGGGATACGCAGTATTTT. It codes for CASRLTGTGRDTQYF.

This chain uses TRBV15 with TRBJ2-5; 11 bases map to TRBD2. V gave up 2 bases and J gave up 1 base; unmatched junction bases: 9. This CDR3 has 18 amino acids. Germline CDR1 and CDR2: LNHNV and YYDKDF (reference sequence). The CDR3 DNA reads TGTGCCACCAGCAGACGTAGCGGGGGGGCCCGCACCCAAGAGACCCAGTACTTC. This gives the protein CATSRRSGGARTQETQYF.

The rearrangement uses TRBV27 and TRBJ2-4; maybe TRBD2 (7 bases). The germline V gene has CDR1 MNHEY and CDR2 SMNVEV (reference sequence). Trimming removed 4 bases from V and 8 bases from J, with 15 bases in between. CDR3 length: 14 residues. The CDR3 protein is CASSWGGGADIQYF. The CDR3 nucleotides are TGTGCCAGCAGTTGGGGCGGGGGCGCAGACATTCAGTACTTC.

This chain links TRBV6-5 with TRBJ1-1; 8 bases are shared with TRBD1. V dropped 10 bases and J dropped 6; count of bases not matched to a gene: 10. From germline, CDR1 is MNHEY and CDR2 SVGAGI. The CDR3 contains 13 residues. CDR3 in DNA: TGTGCCACCAATATACAGGGGGGCCCTGAAGCTTTCTTT. Protein sequence: CATNIQGGPEAFF.

The V and J genes are TRBV5-4 and TRBJ2-7, with D tentatively TRBD2 (7 bases). The CDR3 length is 12 residues. V lost 2 bases, J lost 9 bases, and 12 bases lay in between. CDR1 is SGHNT and CDR2 is YYREEE in the germline V gene (reference sequence). The CDR3 bases are TGTGCCAGCAGCTTTGATAGGGGGGGGCAGTACGTC. It translates to CASSFDRGGQYV.

The chain uses TRBV5-1 and TRBJ2-5; D is perhaps TRBD2 (5 bases). Per the germline V gene, CDR1 is SGHRS and CDR2 is YFSETQ. The CDR3 extends over 15 amino acids. The V and J ends lost 4 bases and 1 base respectively, with 14 bases between them. CDR3 in DNA: TGCGCCAGCAGCCCCCGGCTCCGGGGCCAAGAGACCCAGTACTTC. Amino acids: CASSPRLRGQETQYF.

V and J are TRBV7-2 and TRBJ1-6; 8 bases map to TRBD1. The ends lost 4 bases at V and 9 bases at J; junction bases unmatched: 11. This CDR3 spans 16 amino acids. Germline lookup yields CDR1 SGHTA and CDR2 FQGNSA. CDR3 protein: CASSSDRAVHGSPLHF. CDR3 nucleotides: TGTGCCAGCAGCTCGGACAGGGCAGTTCACGGTTCACCCCTCCACTTT.

The rearrangement joins TRBV5-1 to TRBJ2-1; TRBD2 matches at 9 bases. CDR1 and CDR2 from the germline V gene are SGHRS and YFSETQ. With V trimmed by 2 bases and J by 2 bases, 2 bases remained unmatched. This CDR3 region has 15 residues. The CDR3 DNA reads TGCGCCAGCAGCTTACTAGCGGGTACCTACAATGAGCAGTTCTTC. Translated: CASSLLAGTYNEQFF.

The chain carries TRBV4-2 and TRBJ2-2, with 7 bases lining up with TRBD1. This CDR3 contains 15 residues. Trimming took 4 bases from V and 3 from J; bases not matched to a gene: 5. Per germline, CDR1 LGHNA and CDR2 YNFKEQ. As DNA, the CDR3 is TGTGCCAGCAGCCGAAGGGGGCGAGACACCGGGGAGCTGTTTTTT. Its translation: CASSRRGRDTGELFF.

The chain recombines TRBV11-2 with TRBJ2-2, with 8 bases aligning to TRBD2. In germline, CDR1 is SGHAT, CDR2 FQNNGV. The J segment lost 4 bases and the V segment lost 6 bases, leaving 10 bases of the junction unmatched. The length of the CDR3 is 16 residues. CDR3 sequence: CASRQPPLAATGELFF. DNA for the CDR3: TGTGCCAGCAGACAACCTCCACTAGCGGCCACCGGGGAGCTGTTTTTT. Full variable domain (remainder filled in from reference TRBV11-2 and TRBJ2-2): EAGVAQSPRYKIIEKRQSVAFWCNPISGHATLYWYQQILGQGPKLLIQFQNNGVVDDSQLPKDRFSAERLKGVDSTLKIQPAKLEDSAVYLCASRQPPLAATGELFFGEGSRLTVL.

V and J are TRBV5-6 and TRBJ2-6; possibly TRBD1 for D (6 bases). Per the germline V gene, CDR1 is SGHDT and CDR2 is YYEEEE. The germline V and J ends were trimmed by 4 bases and 0 bases, with 11 bases remaining between them. CDR3 length: 16 residues. This chain's CDR3 is CASSPDRLSGANVLTF. As DNA, the CDR3 is TGTGCCAGCAGCCCGGACAGACTCTCTGGGGCCAACGTCCTGACTTTC. Filled out from reference TRBV5-6 and TRBJ2-6, the complete variable domain reads DAGVTQSPTHLIKTRGQQVTLRCSPKSGHDTVSWYQQALGQGPQFIFQYYEEEERQRGNFPDRFSGHQFPNYSSELNVNALLLGDSALYLCASSPDRLSGANVLTFGAGSRLTVL.

The chain has TRBV9 and TRBJ2-2; a weak D match, TRBD2 (6 bases). CDR3 size: 15 residues. Germline V gives CDR1 SGDLS, CDR2 YYNGEE. V dropped 1 base and J dropped 5 bases, with 12 bases sitting between them. The CDR3 is CASSVIGGDTGELFF. For the CDR3, the DNA is TGTGCCAGCAGCGTAATCGGGGGTGATACCGGGGAGCTGTTTTTT.